A single T cell receptor beta chain is shown here with its context. The data originate from a study of blood T cell repertoires in COVID-19. Looking at the study overall: The analysed material was cDNA or gDNA that came from T cells, B-cell-depleted T cells, or PBMCs.

Libraries were prepared by immunoSEQ multiplex PCR; TCRdb keeps only in-frame clonotypes and omits some of them. The sample yields about 310,000 clones, 87% seen once. The germline V and J ends were trimmed by 6 bases and 1 base, with 9 bases remaining between them. The CDR3 loop spans 14 amino acids. Germline V lookup: CDR1 SNHLY, CDR2 FYNNEI. The sequenced material came from peripheral blood. V gene TRBV2 combines with J gene TRBJ2-2; D ambiguous. This receptor was taken from a man aged 45-65 years with active or convalescent COVID-19. This CDR3 reads CASSEVGNTGELFF. The CDR3 DNA is TGTGCCAGCAGCGAGGTCGGGAACACCGGGGAGCTGTTTTTT.